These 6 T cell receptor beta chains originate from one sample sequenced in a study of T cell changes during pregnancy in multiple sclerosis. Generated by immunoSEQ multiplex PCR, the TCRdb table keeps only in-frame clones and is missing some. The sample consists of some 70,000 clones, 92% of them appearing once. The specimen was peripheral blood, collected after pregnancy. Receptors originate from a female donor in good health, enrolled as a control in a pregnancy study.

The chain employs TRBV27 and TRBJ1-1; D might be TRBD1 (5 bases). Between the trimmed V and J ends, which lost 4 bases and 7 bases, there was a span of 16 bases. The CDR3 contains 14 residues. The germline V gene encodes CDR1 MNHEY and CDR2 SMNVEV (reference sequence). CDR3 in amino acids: CASSSKGPGYEAFF. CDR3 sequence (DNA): TGTGCCAGCAGTTCTAAGGGGCCAGGCTATGAAGCTTTCTTT.

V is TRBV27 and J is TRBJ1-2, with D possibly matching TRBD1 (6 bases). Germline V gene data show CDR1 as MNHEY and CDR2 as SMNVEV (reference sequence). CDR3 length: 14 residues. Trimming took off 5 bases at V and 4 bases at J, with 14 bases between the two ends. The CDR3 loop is CASSVTQGRYGYTF. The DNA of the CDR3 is TGTGCCAGCAGTGTTACACAGGGCCGCTATGGCTACACCTTC.

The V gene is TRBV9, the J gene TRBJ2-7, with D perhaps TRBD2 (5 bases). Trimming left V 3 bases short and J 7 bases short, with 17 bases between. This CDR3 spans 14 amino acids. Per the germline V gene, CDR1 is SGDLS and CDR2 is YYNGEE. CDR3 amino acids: CASSADFSGWEQYF. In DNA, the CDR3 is TGTGCCAGCAGCGCCGACTTCTCGGGGTGGGAGCAGTACTTC.

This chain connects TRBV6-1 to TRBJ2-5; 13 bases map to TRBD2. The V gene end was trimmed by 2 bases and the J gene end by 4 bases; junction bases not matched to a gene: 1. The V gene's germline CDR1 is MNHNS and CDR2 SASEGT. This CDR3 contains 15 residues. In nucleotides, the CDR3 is TGTGCCAGCAGTGAAACTAGCGGGGGGGCAGAGACCCAGTACTTC. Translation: CASSETSGGAETQYF.

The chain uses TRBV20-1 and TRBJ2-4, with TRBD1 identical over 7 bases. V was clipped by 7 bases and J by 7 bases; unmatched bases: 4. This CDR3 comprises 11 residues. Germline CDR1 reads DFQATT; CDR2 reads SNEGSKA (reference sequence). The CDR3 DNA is TGCAGTGGACCGACAGGGAACATTCAGTACTTC. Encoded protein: CSGPTGNIQYF.

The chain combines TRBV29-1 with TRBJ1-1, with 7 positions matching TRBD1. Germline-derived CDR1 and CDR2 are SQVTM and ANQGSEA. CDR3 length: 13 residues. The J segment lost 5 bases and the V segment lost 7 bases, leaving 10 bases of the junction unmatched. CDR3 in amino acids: CSGLQGVWTEAFF. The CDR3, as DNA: TGCAGCGGGCTCCAGGGGGTCTGGACTGAAGCTTTCTTT.